The T cell receptor (beta chain) described here comes from a study of neurological immune-mediated disorders (dated 2019 in TCRdb). In the study overall: Among the 35 or so multiple sclerosis patients, around 30 had relapsing-remitting MS and 3 had secondary progressive MS. Using UMI-based sequencing, the study compared peripheral blood TCR-beta repertoires from patients with HTLV-I-associated myelopathy (HAM/TSP), patients with multiple sclerosis, and healthy controls. The approximately 110 TCR-beta libraries included longitudinal samples, technical triplicates and paired sorted CD4+ and CD8+ T-cell subsets alongside PBMC samples. The cohort comprised about 68 subjects: 15 or so HAM/TSP patients, around 35 multiple sclerosis patients and 20 or so healthy controls. General study outcomes and caveats: The MS cluster showed no association with clinical or MRI features, and the authors stated that larger cohorts are needed. Across subjects, expanded clones never shared an identical CDR3 amino acid sequence, which suggests that the TCR-beta repertoires in every group were private. In a phylogenetic analysis, the repertoires of 18 out of 34 MS patients fell into a single cluster of related CDR3 sequences, pointing to a possible signature at the repertoire level. TCR clonal expansion was highest in HAM/TSP patients and lowest in MS patients, with MS patients falling below even healthy controls.

This clonotype appeared a single time. The antigen this receptor binds is unknown. This clone may be a read error of a much larger clone one base away. To synthesize cDNA, template-switch 5'RACE was performed with a primer carrying a 10-nucleotide random unique molecular identifier so that each TCR transcript was tagged. Over 160 million TCR-beta sequences, covering 15-18 subjects, were produced in each sequencing run. The RNeasy kit was used for extraction of total RNA. The KAPA Real-time Library Amplification kit was used to amplify TCR-beta VDJ regions with primers for the TCR constant region and the 5'RACE anchor. Sample indexes and Illumina adaptors were added in a first PCR, after which library yield was increased in a second PCR. The roughly 650 bp TCR product was size-selected on a 2% E-gel SizeSelection system after Ampure bead purification. Before pooling, library quality was assessed on a Bioanalyzer, concentration was determined with Qubit, and library quantification was performed with the Kapa Library Quantification kit. An Illumina HiSeq 2500 sequenced the libraries paired-end 2 x 150 bp. To increase sequence diversity, about 25-31% phiX was spiked into each library pool. In the source study's methods: The UMI-based MiGEC pipeline processed quality-filtered reads and removed over 80% of raw TCR sequences during error correction. IMGT germline references were used for aligning VDJ genes, and each clonotype was defined as a unique CDR3 amino acid sequence together with its V-J genes. VDJtools evaluated clonal expansion, Shannon diversity and CDR3 relatedness (CalcPairwiseDistances, ClusterSamples); CLCbio workbench built phylogenetic trees. Clones with at least 8 unique UMIs were defined as expanded, with this threshold being based on coefficient-of-variation modelling across technical triplicates. TCRdb took the public reads, trimmed them with fastp at Q25, ran MiXCR for clone calling and kept in-frame beta chains. A single entry per CDR3 protein holds the most common genes and DNA from its merged rows. For this entry, the V and J calls and clone size follow TCRdb and not the study's own pipeline. Across this sample there are about 74,000 distinct CDR3 sequences, with 4% to 6% seen only once. Approximately 7% of the sample is in the top ten clones.

For unsorted PBMC libraries, 2 million PBMCs were used after storage in RNAlater at -80 degrees C until RNA extraction. The multiple sclerosis patients were enrolled in a US clinical protocol that used magnetic resonance imaging to evaluate disease progression. PBMCs were separated from peripheral blood using Ficoll-Hypaque density gradient centrifugation and then cryopreserved in liquid nitrogen. CDR1 and CDR2 are read off the germline V gene (reference sequence) as SSHAT and FNYEAQ. The CDR3 measures 15 amino acids from cysteine to phenylalanine. The entry retains the CDR3 DNA only, 45 bases that are in frame from base 1.

The source is a man younger than 30 with multiple sclerosis. The V gene is TRBV7-7 and the J gene is TRBJ2-1; no D gene call is confident. The specimen was PBMCs. The CDR3 region reads CASSPDRYSYSEQFF. The bases read TGTGCCAGCAGTCCTGACCGGTACTCCTACAGTGAGCAGTTCTTC.